Listed here are 19 T cell receptor beta chains from one sample, sequenced in a study of blood T cell repertoires in COVID-19. Data came from immunoSEQ multiplex PCR; TCRdb stores just in-frame clones and leaves some out. This sample has roughly 50,000 clones, with 80% to 85% found just once. The specimen sequenced was peripheral blood. All receptors come from a woman older than 75 with acute or convalescent COVID-19.

The V call is TRBV5-1, the J call TRBJ1-2, with D uncertain. This CDR3 spans 14 amino acids. CDR1 and CDR2 from the germline V gene are SGHRS and YFSETQ. Trimming cost V 0 bases and J 3 bases, with 9 bases left between them. CDR3 residues: CASSLGPQDYGYTF. In nucleotides, the CDR3 is TGCGCCAGCAGCTTGGGTCCCCAGGACTATGGCTACACCTTC.

The chain has TRBV7-2 and TRBJ1-3; perhaps TRBD1 as D (6 bases). In germline, CDR1 is SGHTA, CDR2 FQGNSA. Deletions cut 5 bases from V and 0 bases from J, with 8 bases between. The CDR3 contains 14 residues. In DNA, the CDR3 is TGTGCCAGCAGCCGGACAGTCTCTGGAAACACCATATATTTT. Translation gives CASSRTVSGNTIYF.

The chain combines TRBV11-3 with TRBJ2-5; 11 positions match TRBD1. After removal of 5 bases from V and 5 bases from J, the junction contained 10 bases not matched to a gene. Germline-derived CDR1 and CDR2 are SGHNT and YENEEA. The CDR3 has 16 amino acids. The CDR3 loop is CASSPEDRGLAETQYF. The CDR3 bases are TGTGCCAGCAGCCCAGAGGACAGGGGGCTGGCGGAGACCCAGTACTTC. Using reference TRBV11-3 and TRBJ2-5 for the parts outside the CDR3, the full variable domain is EAGVVQSPRYKIIEKKQPVAFWCNPISGHNTLYWYLQNLGQGPELLIRYENEEAVDDSQLPKDRFSAERLKGVDSTLKIQPAELGDSAVYLCASSPEDRGLAETQYFGPGTRLLVL.

J is TRBJ2-5 and V is TRBV5-4; 11 nucleotides line up with TRBD1. Germline CDR1 and CDR2: SGHNT and YYREEE (reference sequence). The CDR3 runs to 14 residues. V lost 4 bases and J lost 5; bases outside the gene matches: 4. The CDR3 region is CASSPGQGGETQYF. DNA for the CDR3: TGTGCCAGCAGCCCGGGACAGGGGGGCGAGACCCAGTACTTC.

The J gene is TRBJ1-5, the V gene TRBV19; D not certain. Trimming cost V 8 bases and J 1 base, with 18 bases left between them. CDR1 is LNHDA and CDR2 is SQIVND in the germline V gene (reference sequence). The CDR3 is made up of 16 amino acids. DNA for the CDR3: TGTGCCAGTTCCCCTCCGCGCGGTGGGAGCAATCAGCCCCAGCATTTT. Translating gives CASSPPRGGSNQPQHF.

A single count supports this clone. The chain couples TRBV5-4 to TRBJ2-3; 9 bases agree with TRBD2. Germline assignment: CDR1 SGHNT and CDR2 YYREEE (reference sequence). V lost 4 bases, J lost 1 base, and 10 bases stayed unmatched. The CDR3 is made up of 17 amino acids. The CDR3 DNA is TGTGCCAGCAGCCCTCGGGGGCGGGGGGGCGGCACAGATACGCAGTATTTT. Its translation: CASSPRGRGGGTDTQYF.

The J gene is TRBJ2-3, the V gene TRBV3-1 (or the pseudogene TRBV3-2), with D unresolved. V dropped 4 bases and J dropped 10 bases, with 15 bases sitting between them. Germline V gene sequence: CDR1 LGHDT, CDR2 YNNKEL (reference sequence). This CDR3 comprises 13 residues. CDR3 DNA: TGTGCCAGCAGCCGACTTTTCGGAGAGGCGCAGTATTTT. Protein product: CASSRLFGEAQYF.

The chain joins TRBV10-2 to TRBJ2-1; 8 bases are shared with TRBD2. There are 15 residues in the CDR3. Germline V gives CDR1 WSHSY, CDR2 SAAADI. After removal of 5 bases from V and 7 bases from J, the junction contained 10 bases not matched to a gene. CDR3 region: CASSPWAGGTNEQFF. CDR3 bases: TGCGCCAGCAGTCCTTGGGCGGGGGGCACGAATGAGCAGTTCTTC.

The chain has TRBV5-6 and TRBJ2-7, with TRBD1 matching over 8 bases. Germline CDR1 and CDR2: SGHDT and YYEEEE. Trimming removed 4 bases from V and 2 bases from J; junction bases left unmatched: 11. The CDR3 covers 16 residues. The DNA of the CDR3 is TGTGCCAGCAGCCGATTCACGGGACAGGAAACCTACGAGCAGTACTTC. Translating gives CASSRFTGQETYEQYF. Drawing the rest from reference TRBV5-6 and TRBJ2-7, the complete variable domain is DAGVTQSPTHLIKTRGQQVTLRCSPKSGHDTVSWYQQALGQGPQFIFQYYEEEERQRGNFPDRFSGHQFPNYSSELNVNALLLGDSALYLCASSRFTGQETYEQYFGPGTRLTVT.

This chain connects TRBV7-9 to TRBJ2-5; 10 nucleotides match TRBD2. CDR3 length: 18 residues. Germline lookup yields CDR1 SEHNR and CDR2 FQNEAQ (reference sequence). The trim removed 5 bases at V and 5 bases at J, leaving 17 bases unmatched. DNA for the CDR3: TGTGCCAGCAGCCCCGGTATGTCTAGCGGGGGTCTTCGCGAGACCCAGTACTTC. It is translated as CASSPGMSSGGLRETQYF.

The CDR3 region is CASSEGDRGLGLLLHF. In DNA form, the CDR3 reads TGTGCCAGCAGTGAGGGGGACAGGGGGTTAGGGCTCCTTCTCCACTTT. This rearrangement joins TRBV6-1 to TRBJ1-6; 11 nucleotides agree with TRBD1. Trimming at V came to 3 bases and at J to 16 bases, leaving 14 bases not matched to a gene. The germline V gene has CDR1 MNHNS and CDR2 SASEGT. CDR3 length: 16 amino acids.

The chain combines TRBV7-2 with TRBJ1-6, with D unclear. Trimming removed 5 bases from V and 10 bases from J, with 21 bases in between. Germline CDR1 and CDR2: SGHTA and FQGNSA. The CDR3 covers 16 residues. As DNA, the CDR3 is TGTGCCAGCAGCCTCTCCATGGGCCTCACCAGGTCACCCCTCCACTTT. It encodes CASSLSMGLTRSPLHF.

This chain uses TRBV5-8 with TRBJ1-2, with 9 bases lining up with TRBD1. There are 15 residues in the CDR3. Per germline, CDR1 SGHTS and CDR2 YDEGEE. V lost 1 base and J lost 2; bases outside the gene matches: 3. The CDR3 DNA reads as TGTGCCAGCAGCTTGAGGGACAGGGCCAACTATGGCTACACCTTC. Residues: CASSLRDRANYGYTF.

This chain links TRBV6-1 with TRBJ1-2; D not certain. From germline, CDR1 is MNHNS and CDR2 SASEGT. The CDR3 contains 13 residues. V was trimmed by 2 bases and J by 11 bases, leaving 15 bases between them. CDR3 coding DNA: TGTGCCAGCAGTGAATATTCATGGGCGGGGTACACCTTC. This sequence encodes CASSEYSWAGYTF.

The chain has TRBV7-8 and TRBJ1-2; possibly TRBD1 for D (6 bases). The V gene's germline CDR1 is SGHVS and CDR2 FQNEAQ. V was clipped by 5 bases and J by 4 bases, with 14 bases between them. This CDR3 comprises 14 residues. CDR3 in DNA: TGTGCCAGCAGCCCTGATCAGGGGACCTATGGCTACACCTTC. This gives the protein CASSPDQGTYGYTF.

The gene calls are TRBV6-1 and TRBJ2-7, with 11 bases matching TRBD1. Germline lookup yields CDR1 MNHNS and CDR2 SASEGT. Trimming removed 2 bases from V and 5 bases from J; junction bases left unmatched: 11. The CDR3 has 17 residues. CDR3 sequence (DNA): TGTGCCAGCAGTGAAAATTTGAGCAGGGACAGGGGGGACGAGCAGTACTTC. Protein: CASSENLSRDRGDEQYF.

This chain joins TRBV11-1 and TRBJ2-7; 7 bases line up with TRBD1. The CDR3 extends over 14 amino acids. Germline V lookup: CDR1 SGHAT, CDR2 FQDESV (reference sequence). V lost 5 bases and J lost 3; bases outside the gene matches: 7. The CDR3 DNA is TGTGCCAGCAGCCGCCAGGGGGTACTCTACGAGCAGTACTTC. Its protein is CASSRQGVLYEQYF.

The V and J genes are TRBV4-1 and TRBJ1-6; D remains unclear. This CDR3 contains 15 residues. The V end was cut by 0 bases, the J end by 9 bases, with 12 bases between. CDR1 is MGHRA, CDR2 YSYEKL, per germline. Here the CDR3 reads CASSQEAGVSSPLHF. The CDR3 coding sequence is TGCGCCAGCAGCCAAGAAGCCGGGGTAAGTTCACCCCTCCACTTT.

The V and J genes are TRBV5-5 and TRBJ2-7, with 10 bases matching TRBD2. Unmatched junction bases numbered 9, after V lost 2 bases and J lost 7 bases. CDR3 length: 15 residues. Germline CDR1 SGHKS, CDR2 YYEKEE (reference sequence). The CDR3 bases are TGTGCCAGCAGCTTTTCAGCGGGGGGGCCAGGAGAGCAGTACTTC. Its translation is CASSFSAGGPGEQYF.